This entry is about one TCR beta chain. Deletions cut 5 bases from V and 0 bases from J, with 17 bases between. The CDR3 is 15 residues long. Germline CDR1 and CDR2: GTSNPN and SVGIG (reference sequence). The sample comes from a study of blood T cell repertoires in COVID-19. The method was immunoSEQ multiplex PCR; TCRdb's version includes in-frame clones alone and lacks a portion of them. The table lists roughly 160,000 clones, more than 80% of them singletons. The J gene is TRBJ2-7, the V gene TRBV30; tentative D call: TRBD1 (6 bases). The TCR was taken from a man aged 45-60 years who had recovered from COVID-19. The sequenced sample consisted of PBMCs or T cells enriched from blood (not recorded which). The CDR3 bases are TGTGCCTGGGTCACCTGCCGGGACAACTCCTACGAGCAGTACTTC. It specifies CAWVTCRDNSYEQYF.